This T cell receptor beta chain was obtained from a study of shared clonotypes between healthy human individuals (dated by TCRdb to between 2020 and 2021). About the investigation overall: The cohort comprised a couple of women and a few men aged 18 to 49 years. For each donor, CD4 naive and CD4 memory were each run on three plates, CD8 naive on two plates, and CD8 memory on one plate. To estimate repertoire size and how much clonotypes are shared between individuals, the study performed deep sequencing of blood TCR repertoires from roughly five healthy adults. Libraries were prepared and TCR repertoires were sequenced by different laboratories using diverse techniques, in order to increase sequencing depth and limit assay-specific biases. Between about 0.8 and 9 billion PBMCs per donor were obtained by leukapheresis. Overall study results and their limits: Approximately 5% of naive CD4, 3.5% of naive CD8, about 2.1% of memory CD4, and approximately 0.4% of memory CD8 clonotypes were shared across several donors. Pairwise subsampling indicated that sequencing depth was expected to affect the degree of clonotype sharing among donors. Compared with non-shared clonotypes, clonotypes shared by all four sorted-subset donors had higher generation probabilities. Sampling was restricted to blood, and TCR repertoires in tissues likely differ from the TCR repertoires found in blood. Because the study included only a small number of donors, the genetic and exposure-history diversity represented was limited. Incomplete sequencing was indicated by rarefaction of sorted-subset datasets, despite the large sequencing depth. Naive subsets generally had larger estimated clonotype richness than memory subsets.

Using the deep immunoSEQ assay, TCR CDR3 regions were amplified from genomic DNA by multiplex PCR. For each cell subset, the extracted genomic DNA was distributed evenly across all wells of several immunoSEQ 96-well plates, and each plate served as one replicate. Each replicate PCR for sorted subsets received roughly 200 ng genomic DNA, equal to tens of thousands of T cell genomes. The purified libraries were quantified using a Qubit 3.0 fluorometer, sized with a Bioanalyzer 2100, and then quantified again using the KAPA Library Quantification kit. Every immunoSEQ 96-well plate was sequenced on a dedicated single-read 150-cycle Illumina NextSeq 550 flow cell. The authors' analysis ran thus. Because the immunoSEQ output included only junctional sequences and no quality scores, the filtering could not be the same as the filtering used for full-length reads. To assign V/J genes and CDR3, sequences were annotated using PyIR, a Python wrapper for IgBLAST v1.9, with IMGT germline references. Reads were removed for weak V/J assignments (E-value above 1e-6), missing CDR3, stop codons, out-of-frame junctions, or ambiguous translated residues. V3J clonotypes were defined as sequences sharing an identical inferred V gene, J gene, and CDR3 amino acid sequence. The percentage overlap between two repertoires was calculated by dividing the number of shared unique clonotypes by the size of the smaller repertoire. Three approaches were used to assess repertoire richness: RTK rarefaction, the Chao1 estimator, and Recon v2.1 estimates of unobserved clonotypes. Generation probabilities were computed with OLGA for all TCRbeta clonotypes obtained by the gDNA method from several donors. What TCRdb holds here is the immuneACCESS table cut down to in-frame rearrangements. Part of the clones is not present; checked against another copy, under half of the missing clones reflect an unresolved V gene, and the others are unexplained. That table gives V, J and clone size, and the DNA gave D and trimming. A total of about 980,000 clones appear in this sample, approximately 80% of them only once. Of the sample, about 1.5% is held by the ten largest clones.

Concerning this clone: The antigen it binds to is not known. The sample holds no much larger clone one base away, and base qualities are not on file.

The CDR3 runs 14 residues from the cysteine to the phenylalanine. The sequence is cut down to CDR3 DNA, 42 bases in frame from base 1. Taken from the germline V gene (reference sequence), the CDR1 and CDR2 loops are MNHEY and SMNVEV. Trimming costs V 6 bases and J 2 bases, and their ends lie 14 bases apart. The donors were healthy, HIV-negative adults who had no recently reported acute infections or vaccinations. All donors were Caucasian adults living in Nashville, Tennessee, USA. CD4+ T cells were enriched through magnetic negative selection, after which naive cells were positively selected on CD45RA and the remaining negative fraction served as the memory subset. After blood collection by leukapheresis, PBMCs were isolated using Ficoll-Histopaque density gradient centrifugation and then cryopreserved in the vapor phase of liquid nitrogen. Analytical flow cytometry was used to check the purity and quantity of every magnetically sorted T cell population. Each sorted fraction had its genomic DNA isolated and then quantified by UV absorbance on a Nanodrop 2000c.

This sequence originates from a man aged 18-30 years in good health. Sequenced: memory CD4+ T cells sorted from blood. The sample's cell subset or site label, in plain terms: CD45RA-negative fraction. Here the chain combines TRBV27 and TRBJ2-7; the D gene identity is not certain. The encoded CDR3 is CASRPRQATYEQYF. DNA sequence: TGTGCCAGCAGACCGAGACAAGCCACCTACGAGCAGTACTTC.